Described below is a single TCR beta chain sequence and its context. The specificity of this receptor is unknown. Base qualities are not provided; no much larger clone lies one nucleotide away. The library was generated by the immunoSEQ multiplex PCR assay. For the multiplex PCR, a mixture combining 60 forward primers for TCR Vbeta segments and 13 reverse primers for TCR Jbeta segments was used. A multiplex PCR assay on genomic DNA amplified the CDR3 region of rearranged TCR beta genes. Amplified TCR beta libraries were sequenced as 87-base-pair reads on the Illumina HiSeq System. Under the source paper's analysis protocol: In a later analysis, tens of millions of unique TCR beta chains were counted across the roughly 670 repertoires, and roughly 11 million of these chains were shared by at least two donors. Raw reads were error-corrected and collapsed into unique sequences with a nearest-neighbor algorithm that merged closely related sequences to remove PCR and sequencing errors. To assign V, D and J gene segments, CDR3 sequences were aligned to IMGT reference sequences. For a sequence to be retained, at least a six-nucleotide match to both a V gene segment and a J gene segment was required. A rearrangement counted as productive if the CDR3 had no stop codons and remained in frame with V and J, and every other rearrangement counted as non-productive. Following IMGT convention, CDR3 was defined as the stretch from the second conserved V-encoded cysteine to the conserved J-encoded phenylalanine. In an earlier analysis of just under 600 of the donors, sequences lacking an unambiguous match to a single V gene segment were excluded. In an earlier analysis of more than 500 of the donors, a V segment was called functional when productive rearrangements were above 56.7%, and segregating when the standard deviation between donors exceeded 5%. A statistical classification framework was developed to diagnose cytomegalovirus status using the catalog of TCR beta chain sequences. In a later analysis, TCR nucleotide sequences were compared against IMGT/GENE-DB human TR gene sequences so that V and J genes could be assigned. A later analysis assigned CDR3 sequences and most-parsimonious VDJ recombination scenarios with the TCRdist pipeline. In a later analysis, each TCR beta chain was defined by its CDR3 amino acid sequence together with its V-gene family, and reads lacking a unique V-gene family were excluded. A later analysis removed 500 to 600 highly shared, low-generation-probability nucleotide sequences to deal with suspected cross-contamination and a sequencing artifact. In a later analysis, a clonal expansion index was calculated for each public chain from normalized within-repertoire ranks of inferred template counts. In a later analysis, generation probabilities were computed with a VDJ recombination model fitted to out-of-frame rearrangements, and the resulting probabilities were checked against IGoR. In a later analysis, TCR-TCR, TCR-HLA and TCR-CMV co-occurrence was scored with hypergeometric tests, and a repertoire-size bias correction was applied to TCR pairs. In a later analysis, false discovery rates were estimated by permuting HLA or CMV assignments 20 times. In a later analysis, co-occurring TCRs were grouped using DBSCAN, with TCRdist sequence similarity added in when clustering inside HLA-allele-positive subsets. Co-occurrence clustering excluded repertoires with fewer than 30,000 or more than 120,000 public chains, plus five with anomalous nucleotide sharing. TCRdb holds this immuneACCESS table with in-frame rearrangements only. Some clones are missing; in checked studies, unresolved V genes explain under half, and the rest has no known cause. V, J and clone size are taken as reported in that table, and D and trimming were inferred from the DNA itself. The sample yields about 130,000 clones; roughly four fifths were counted once. Jointly, the top ten make up around 1.8% of the sample.

This record belongs to a study of cytomegalovirus exposure and HLA in healthy donors (dated by TCRdb to about 2017). The study in broad terms: According to an earlier analysis of a few hundred of the donors, about 179 million T cells yielded roughly 100 million unique TCR beta sequences and roughly 280 Gb of sequence data. Using immunosequencing, the study profiled T cell repertoires from 666 subjects and related those repertoires to cytomegalovirus serostatus. Among about 400 genotyped donors of the cohort, an average of approximately 240,000 unique TCR beta nucleotide sequences was sequenced per donor, of which about 19% were non-productive. The study combined high-throughput TCR immunosequencing, statistical association of individual TCRs with disease status, and machine learning to predict cytomegalovirus infection status. Besides the first cohort of approximately 710 subjects, a separate validation cohort made up of 120 different subjects was used. To decide whether each TCR beta V gene segment behaved as functional or pseudogenic, an earlier analysis of some 570 of the donors relied on high-throughput TCR beta sequencing. About 5 DR-DQ haplotypes were handled as single units for association and clustering, since linkage in the cohort was strong. In the later analysis, no new phenotypic data were used to find candidate immune exposures; instead, reliance was placed on TCR beta sequences and their occurrence across donors. The number of donors typed differed by locus, with 629-630 for A, B, C, DRB1 and DQB1, roughly 520 for DQA1, 600 to 610 for DPA1, and around 460 for DPB1. Roughly 300 gigabases of sequencing data and 70 million to 85 million unique TCR sequences were included in an early release covering 550 to 650 HLA-typed donors. Genome-wide SNP genotypes for about 60% of the 666 donors were used in a later genetic analysis, which treated that subset as a discovery cohort. A later analysis re-analyzed previously published TCR beta repertoires from about 600 donors and added high-resolution HLA genotyping to study TCR occurrence patterns. Of the 300 to 400 genotyped donors, approximately 83% fell in the genetic ancestry cluster associated with self-reported Caucasian donors. The study aimed to test whether cataloging public T cell receptors could reveal signatures of past pathogen exposure. Alongside the repertoire data, information on donor age, sex, ethnicity and CMV serostatus was compiled. All discovery cohort repertoires had been generated on a single sequencing platform. HLA typing covered class I and class II loci at four-digit resolution. On the study overall, not on this receptor specifically: Roughly uniform sequencing depth across donors was assumed in presence/absence analyses, although this assumption may not hold. Correlated functional status among segregating V segments might reflect linkage disequilibrium, but an unknown experimental factor could not be ruled out. This cohort had only TCR beta chains sequenced, and the lack of alpha or paired-chain data limited which features could be detected. At a false discovery rate of 0.05, a later analysis linked 16,951 TCR beta sequences to specific HLA alleles. A cluster of highly shared sequence variants was judged likely to represent a technical artifact of the sequencing pipeline. HLA typing was unavailable for some donors at each locus, so association tests used only the typed subset. The study listed 150 to 200 TCR beta chains as associated with cytomegalovirus. In vitro tests confirmed that a few of the cytomegalovirus-associated TCR beta chains recognize cytomegalovirus antigens. In a later analysis, HLA-associated TCR beta chains were found to be more clonally expanded and to have lower generation probabilities than equally common non-associated chains. In an earlier analysis of fewer than 700 of the donors, most TCR beta V segments appeared in productive rearrangements about 87% or about 30% of the time, broadly matching IMGT annotations. Strong co-occurrence of HLA alleles, especially DR and DQ, made assigning TCR associations to individual alleles difficult. Most TCR sequences were seen in very few donors, while some public TCRs were found in many individuals. In a later analysis, TCR association rates were found to vary across HLA loci, with the most associated TCRs seen for DRB1 alleles and the fewest for HLA-C alleles. CMV serostatus was the only immune exposure information available for the cohort. Some IMGT-functional V segments, including TRBV6-2 and TRBV6-3, could not be distinguished by the 87-base-pair reads and were therefore excluded. An association between a missense DCLRE1C variant and V-gene and J-gene trimming of TCR beta chains was found in a later genetic analysis and replicated in an independent cohort. A further reported finding was that TCR beta sequences accurately predicted the HLA-A and HLA-B alleles for most subjects in the first cohort. In a later analysis, several top co-occurrence clusters were reported to appear linked to parvovirus B19, influenza, CMV and Epstein-Barr virus. According to a later genetic analysis, donors in an Asian-associated ancestry cluster had fewer N-insertions in productive TCRs than the approximately 630-donor mean. The earlier analysis of almost 600 of the donors excluded fewer than 20 rarely observed V segments, including chromosome 9 orphons, because counts were too low. The classifier was reported to diagnose cytomegalovirus status with high specificity and sensitivity in both the original cohort and the validation cohort. It was suggested by the authors that the approach could potentially be generalized to other disease states and immunological phenotypes. Most CMV-associated TCR beta chains appeared to be HLA-restricted in a later analysis, and the HLA associations seemed to be driven largely by CMV exposure.

In total, fewer than 750 healthy bone marrow donors made up the cohort. All cohort members were sampled while nominally healthy, although unrecorded immune exposures were likely present. The donor was CMV seronegative and was included in the group of under 450 seronegative cohort members. Every donor gave a peripheral blood sample, and the peripheral blood mononuclear cells from that sample were used for TCR beta sequencing. The Qiagen DNeasy Blood Extraction Kit was used to extract genomic DNA from the blood cell samples. The CDR3 contains 16 residues, cysteine and phenylalanine counted. Only the CDR3 region is kept as DNA, spanning 48 bases read in frame from base 1. The junction shows trimming of 3 bases on V and 0 bases on J, plus 14 bases between the germline ends. The germline V gene encodes CDR1 MDHEN and CDR2 SYDVKM.

The sequence is built from TRBV28 and TRBJ1-1; TRBD1 is a possible D gene, resting on 6 matching bases. This TCR was recovered from a woman aged 45-65 years in good health and CMV-seronegative. The sample comprised PBMCs. The CDR3 region reads CASSFEGVHMNTEAFF. The nucleotide sequence is TGTGCCAGCAGTTTTGAGGGGGTGCACATGAACACTGAAGCTTTCTTT.